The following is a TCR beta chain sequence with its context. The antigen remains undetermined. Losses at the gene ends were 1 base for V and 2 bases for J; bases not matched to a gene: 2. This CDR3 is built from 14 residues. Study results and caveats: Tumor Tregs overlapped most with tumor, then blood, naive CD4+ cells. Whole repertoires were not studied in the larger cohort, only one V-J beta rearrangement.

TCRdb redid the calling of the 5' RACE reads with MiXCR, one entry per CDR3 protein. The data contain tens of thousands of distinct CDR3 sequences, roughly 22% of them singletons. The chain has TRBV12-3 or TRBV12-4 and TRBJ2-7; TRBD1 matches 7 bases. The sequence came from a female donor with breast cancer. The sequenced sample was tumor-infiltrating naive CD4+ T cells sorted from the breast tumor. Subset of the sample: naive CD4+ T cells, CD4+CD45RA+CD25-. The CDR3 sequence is CASSLVQGAYEQYF. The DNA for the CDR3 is TGTGCCAGCAGTTTAGTCCAGGGGGCCTACGAGCAGTACTTC.